The source of this T cell receptor beta chain is a study of blood T cell repertoires in COVID-19. At the level of the study: Researchers got acute and convalescent COVID-19 samples from the United States, Italy and Spain.

Original processing methods: Counts of nucleated cells, estimated from reference gene primer amplification, were obtained. Libraries were prepared by immunoSEQ multiplex PCR; TCRdb keeps only in-frame clonotypes and omits some of them. For V, J and clone size, that table is used; D and trimming come from the DNA. This table holds roughly 140,000 clones, 84% found once. Germline trimming cut 6 bases from V and 5 bases from J; bases unmatched to any gene: 7. The CDR3 sequence is 15 residues long. From germline, CDR1 is LGHNA and CDR2 YNFKEQ. The J gene is TRBJ2-2, the V gene TRBV4-2, with TRBD2 matching over 9 bases. The specimen sequenced was peripheral blood. The sequence was collected from a human donor in a cohort sampled during active COVID-19. The CDR3 nucleotides read TGTGCCAGCAGACCCGGGCGGGGGGGTACCGGGGAGCTGTTTTTT. This translates into CASRPGRGGTGELFF.